This passage covers 13 T cell receptor beta chains from one sample sequenced in a study of blood T cell repertoires in COVID-19. Clones were read by immunoSEQ multiplex PCR, and TCRdb kept only the in-frame ones, dropping some. This repertoire shows some 210,000 clones, approximately 81% found once; its top ten account for around 20%. The source material was peripheral blood. Receptors originate from a human donor in a cohort sampled during active COVID-19.

V gene TRBV29-1 combines with J gene TRBJ1-1; no clear D gene. CDR1 is SQVTM and CDR2 is ANQGSEA in the germline V gene. V dropped 5 bases and J dropped 3 bases, with 16 bases sitting between them. The CDR3 extends over 14 amino acids. This CDR3 reads CSVSRGRLDTEAFF. The CDR3 bases are TGCAGCGTTTCCCGGGGTAGATTGGACACTGAAGCTTTCTTT.

The J gene is TRBJ1-3, the V gene TRBV30; D is unclear. The CDR3 is 14 amino acids. V dropped 0 bases and J dropped 6 bases, with 12 bases sitting between them. Germline V gene lookup returns CDR1 GTSNPN and CDR2 SVGIG (reference sequence). As DNA, the CDR3 is TGTGCCTGGAGTGTTGGGCAGGTGCAAAACACCATATATTTT. Translation: CAWSVGQVQNTIYF.

This sequence joins TRBV29-1 and TRBJ1-2, with D tentatively TRBD1 (5 bases). Germline CDR1 reads SQVTM; CDR2 reads ANQGSEA. CDR3 length: 11 residues. V was cut by 4 bases and J by 5 bases, with 8 bases left in between. For the CDR3, the DNA is TGCAGCGTTGGGGAGGGGTATGGCTACACCTTC. This encodes CSVGEGYGYTF.

The V gene is TRBV7-8, the J gene TRBJ1-6, with TRBD1 matching 7 bases. The V gene's germline CDR1 is SGHVS and CDR2 FQNEAQ. The CDR3 is made up of 16 amino acids. The V gene end was trimmed by 2 bases and the J gene end by 9 bases; junction bases not matched to a gene: 10. DNA for the CDR3: TGTGCCAGCAGCTTATCGGGGACAGCATCCAGTTCACCCCTCCACTTT. It translates to CASSLSGTASSSPLHF.

The chain is built from TRBV7-9 and TRBJ2-1, with 12 bases lining up with TRBD2. V shed 5 bases, J shed 4 bases, and the junction held 6 bases outside the gene matches. Germline CDR1 and CDR2: SEHNR and FQNEAQ (reference sequence). This CDR3 is built from 16 residues. Written as DNA, the CDR3 is TGTGCCAGCAGCCCCTGGACTAGCGGGATGTACAATGAGCAGTTCTTC. Protein product: CASSPWTSGMYNEQFF.

J is TRBJ2-5 and V is TRBV6-6; 10 nucleotides align to TRBD2. The CDR3 is 16 residues long. Germline CDR1 MNHNY, CDR2 SVGAGI (reference sequence). J gave up 5 bases and V 6 bases, and 12 bases lay outside the gene matches. DNA of the CDR3: TGTGCCAGCAGGACCACTAGCGGGGCACCGGGGGAGACCCAGTACTTC. As protein: CASRTTSGAPGETQYF.

This clone was detected only once. J is TRBJ2-2 and V is TRBV9; 8 bases are shared with TRBD2. Germline values: CDR1 SGDLS, CDR2 YYNGEE. V gave up 4 bases and J gave up 6 bases; unmatched junction bases: 8. The CDR3 runs to 15 residues. The CDR3 here is CASSFSGAEAGELFF. The CDR3 DNA reads as TGTGCCAGCAGCTTTAGCGGGGCGGAGGCCGGGGAGCTGTTTTTT.

The gene calls are TRBV5-1 and TRBJ1-1; no definite D call. The CDR3 has 14 amino acids. V was clipped by 0 bases and J by 1 base, with 7 bases between them. Per the germline V gene, CDR1 is SGHRS and CDR2 is YFSETQ. As DNA, the CDR3 is TGCGCCAGCAGCTTGGTGCCAGAGAACACTGAAGCTTTCTTT. Translation gives CASSLVPENTEAFF.

This clone has only a few counts. The rearrangement links TRBV12-3 or TRBV12-4 to TRBJ2-1; D is undetermined. V dropped 2 bases and J dropped 6 bases, with 8 bases sitting between them. This CDR3 contains 13 residues. CDR3 DNA: TGTGCCAGCAGTTTACCCCCTAGCAATGAGCAGTTCTTC. Protein sequence: CASSLPPSNEQFF.

This rearrangement joins TRBV6-1 to TRBJ1-4, with 9 bases matching TRBD1. V lost 0 bases and J lost 7; bases outside the gene matches: 6. Germline values: CDR1 MNHNS, CDR2 SASEGT. This CDR3 spans 16 amino acids. CDR3 residues: CASSEAHRGLSEKLFF. The CDR3 region has the DNA TGTGCCAGCAGTGAAGCTCACAGGGGGCTTAGTGAAAAACTGTTTTTT.

The chain has TRBV29-1 and TRBJ1-1; 9 nucleotides agree with TRBD1. CDR3 size: 12 residues. Germline values: CDR1 SQVTM, CDR2 ANQGSEA. Trimming cost V 5 bases and J 6 bases; bases outside gene matches: 4. In DNA, the CDR3 is TGCAGCGTTTGGGACAGGGACTCTGAAGCTTTCTTT. It specifies CSVWDRDSEAFF. The complete variable domain, with remaining parts taken from reference TRBV29-1 and TRBJ1-1, reads SAVISQKPSRDICQRGTSLTIQCQVDSQVTMMFWYRQQPGQSLTLIATANQGSEATYESGFVIDKFPISRPNLTFSTLTVSNMSPEDSSIYLCSVWDRDSEAFFGQGTRLTVV.

As DNA, the CDR3 is TGTGCCAGCAGCCAAGCACTAGCGGGAGGCGAGCAGTACTTC. Protein: CASSQALAGGEQYF. The rearrangement joins TRBV4-2 to TRBJ2-7; TRBD2 matches 12 bases. Germline V gene sequence: CDR1 LGHNA, CDR2 YNFKEQ. This CDR3 is 14 amino acids long. The V and J ends lost 1 base and 6 bases, in that order; junction bases with no gene match: 1.

This clone was seen a single time. The chain has TRBV19 and TRBJ1-5; 11 nucleotides match TRBD1. V lost 5 bases and J lost 5; bases outside the gene matches: 5. CDR3 length: 15 amino acids. The germline CDR1 and CDR2 sequences are LNHDA and SQIVND (reference sequence). CDR3 nucleotides: TGTGCCAGTAGTCTCGGGACAGGGGGACATCAGCCCCAGCATTTT. This codes for CASSLGTGGHQPQHF.